The clone carrying this TCR beta chain occurred a few times. Its antigen is currently unknown. TCRdb analysed the RT-PCR reads with MiXCR anew, one entry per CDR3 protein. The sample contains over 800,000 distinct CDR3 sequences, approximately 22% of which appear only once. This sample was included in a study of response to subunit inactivated influenza vaccine. The V and J ends lost 3 bases and 5 bases, in that order; junction bases with no gene match: 7. The CDR3 loop spans 15 amino acids. Germline V gene data show CDR1 as DFQATT and CDR2 as SNEGSKA (reference sequence). Study-level results: It was the authors' suggestion that each seasonal influenza vaccination recruits few new T cells.

The sequences come from PBMCs from blood, collected 5 days after vaccination. This chain links TRBV20-1 with TRBJ1-6; 7 nucleotides match TRBD1. This clonotype was obtained from a man aged 45-65 years who received an inactivated influenza vaccine. The CDR3 nucleotides read TGCAGTGCTAGCCGCGGAGACAGGGATAATTCACCCCTCCACTTT. Its protein is CSASRGDRDNSPLHF.